This TCR beta chain emerged from a study of PD-1 blockade in classical Hodgkin lymphoma. Here immunoSEQ multiplex PCR was the method, and the copy in TCRdb shows in-frame clones only, minus some. The data contain tens of thousands of clones, 65% to 85% of them singletons. Time point given: cycle 4 day 1 (C4D1), after less than 7 weeks of nivolumab. There was relapse after autologous stem cell transplantation in every patient, and there was variation in brentuximab vedotin exposure. The junction had 6 bases not matched to a gene; V was cut back by 5 bases and J by 2 bases. CDR1 is LNHDA and CDR2 is SQIVND in the germline V gene (reference sequence). The CDR3 loop spans 15 amino acids.

This chain uses TRBV19 with TRBJ2-7; TRBD1 agrees at 10 bases. The material sequenced was peripheral blood mononuclear cells (PBMCs), taken before the fourth cycle of nivolumab. This TCR was recovered from a human donor with classical Hodgkin lymphoma. For the CDR3, the DNA is TGTGCCAGTAGTTGGGCCGGGACAGGGGCCTACGAGCAGTACTTC. Amino acids: CASSWAGTGAYEQYF.